One and the same sample provided the 22 T cell receptor beta chains below, sequenced in a study of blood T cell repertoires in COVID-19. Sequencing was performed with immunoSEQ multiplex PCR; in TCRdb, only in-frame clones are kept and a portion is missing. Seen here are about 170,000 clones, about 89% observed once, and the top ten hold around 3.5%. The source material was peripheral blood. These receptors were collected from a man between 65 and 85 years old with acute or convalescent COVID-19.

This clone appeared once. The rearrangement uses TRBV5-1 and TRBJ1-6, with 10 nucleotides matching TRBD1. J lost 9 bases, V lost 4 bases, and 10 bases had no gene match. CDR3 length: 16 amino acids. From germline, CDR1 is SGHRS and CDR2 YFSETQ. This CDR3 reads CASSTGQGDVLSPLHF. CDR3 sequence (DNA): TGCGCCAGCAGCACCGGACAGGGGGACGTCCTTTCACCCCTCCACTTT.

The V gene is TRBV9, the J gene TRBJ2-1; TRBD2 aligns across 7 bases. CDR1 SGDLS and CDR2 YYNGEE come from the germline V gene. The CDR3 contains 16 residues. With 3 bases clipped from V and 9 bases from J, the junction kept 15 bases outside the gene matches. The CDR3 protein is CASSATYGSGWVEQFF. The CDR3 DNA sequence: TGTGCCAGCAGCGCAACCTACGGTAGCGGGTGGGTTGAGCAGTTCTTC.

The chain links TRBV5-4 to TRBJ2-1, with TRBD2 identical over 9 bases. The CDR3 consists of 17 residues. The trim removed 2 bases at V and 2 bases at J, leaving 8 bases unmatched. Germline loops: CDR1 SGHNT, CDR2 YYREEE (reference sequence). In DNA form, the CDR3 reads TGTGCCAGCAGCTTCGACGCTAGCGGGGCCCCCTACAATGAGCAGTTCTTC. As protein: CASSFDASGAPYNEQFF.

This chain links TRBV7-2 with TRBJ1-4, with TRBD1 matching 10 bases. This CDR3 is built from 15 residues. CDR1 is SGHTA and CDR2 is FQGNSA in the germline V gene. After removal of 5 bases from V and 8 bases from J, the junction contained 8 bases not matched to a gene. The CDR3 nucleotides read TGTGCCAGCAGCAAGACAGGGGGCGGAGGCGAAAAACTGTTTTTT. This gives the protein CASSKTGGGGEKLFF.

In DNA form, the CDR3 reads TGCGCCAGCAGCTTTGGGGCAGGGGCTTGGGCTTTCTTT. Protein product: CASSFGAGAWAFF. J is TRBJ1-1 and V is TRBV5-1, with D possibly matching TRBD1 (6 bases). In germline, CDR1 is SGHRS, CDR2 YFSETQ. Trimming removed 2 bases at V and 11 bases at J, with 16 bases between. The CDR3 length is 13 residues.

The rearrangement links TRBV28 to TRBJ1-5; 7 bases line up with TRBD1. The germline V gene encodes CDR1 MDHEN and CDR2 SYDVKM. The CDR3 is 15 amino acids. With 6 bases clipped from V and 4 bases from J, the junction kept 9 bases outside the gene matches. For the CDR3, the DNA is TGTGCCAGCAGCAGACAGGGTGGGGCTAATCAGCCCCAGCATTTT. As protein: CASSRQGGANQPQHF.

V and J are TRBV27 and TRBJ2-6; maybe TRBD2 (7 bases). Germline V gene sequence: CDR1 MNHEY, CDR2 SMNVEV (reference sequence). The CDR3 is 16 amino acids. V lost 3 bases and J 4 bases, leaving 13 bases between the germline ends. The CDR3 DNA follows: TGTGCCAGCAGTTTTTTTGGGGGGGCGGGGGCCAACGTCCTGACTTTC. Residues: CASSFFGGAGANVLTF.

The chain has TRBV28 and TRBJ2-7, with D maybe TRBD1 (7 bases). Germline loops: CDR1 MDHEN, CDR2 SYDVKM. This CDR3 spans 15 amino acids. Deletions cut 1 base from V and 5 bases from J, with 15 bases between. In DNA, the CDR3 is TGTGCCAGCAGTTTATCGGGGGACAGAGCCGACGAGCAGTACTTC. As protein: CASSLSGDRADEQYF.

V gene TRBV30 combines with J gene TRBJ2-1; D gene ambiguous. V was cut by 3 bases and J by 3 bases, with 9 bases left in between. Looked up from germline, CDR1 is GTSNPN and CDR2 is SVGIG (reference sequence). This CDR3 contains 13 residues. The CDR3 coding sequence is TGTGCCTGGAGAAAACTCTTCTACAATGAGCAGTTCTTC. The encoded protein is CAWRKLFYNEQFF.

The gene calls are TRBV12-3 or TRBV12-4 and TRBJ2-5; D is uncertain. V gave up 8 bases and J gave up 3 bases, with 10 bases separating them. CDR3 length: 12 residues. The CDR3 DNA sequence: TGTGCCAGCGTCGGGTGGGAAGAGACCCAGTACTTC. It translates to CASVGWEETQYF.

This chain links TRBV5-4 with TRBJ1-2, with 8 bases matching TRBD1. Germline-derived CDR1 and CDR2 are SGHNT and YYREEE (reference sequence). V shed 1 base, J shed 6 bases, and the junction held 5 bases outside the gene matches. The CDR3 totals 14 residues. This CDR3 is CASSLKMGQDGYTF. The CDR3 nucleotides are TGTGCCAGCAGCTTGAAGATGGGACAGGATGGCTACACCTTC.

J is TRBJ1-4 and V is TRBV25-1; perhaps TRBD1 as D (6 bases). The CDR3 sequence is 16 residues long. Looked up from germline, CDR1 is MGHDK and CDR2 is SYGVNS. Between the trimmed V and J ends, which lost 6 bases and 7 bases, there was a span of 21 bases. The CDR3 DNA reads TGTGCCAGCAGCGAAACTTCGGGGGGGCGGGTTGAAAAACTGTTTTTT. This sequence encodes CASSETSGGRVEKLFF. The full variable domain, its missing parts supplied by reference TRBV25-1 and TRBJ1-4, is EADIYQTPRYLVIGTGKKITLECSQTMGHDKMYWYQQDPGMELHLIHYSYGVNSTEKGDLSSESTVSRIRTEHFPLTLESARPSHTSQYLCASSETSGGRVEKLFFGSGTQLSVL.

This chain joins TRBV19 and TRBJ2-2, with D perhaps TRBD2 (5 bases). The CDR3 extends over 15 amino acids. The V and J ends lost 4 bases and 5 bases respectively, with 14 bases between them. Germline V gene lookup returns CDR1 LNHDA and CDR2 SQIVND (reference sequence). CDR3 protein: CASSNRGWGTGELFF. CDR3 bases: TGTGCCAGTAGTAATCGCGGGTGGGGAACCGGGGAGCTGTTTTTT.

CDR3 in amino acids: CASSLTGKTQHF. In DNA, the CDR3 is TGTGCCAGCAGTTTAACCGGGAAGACCCAGCATTTT. The rearrangement uses TRBV27 and TRBJ1-5; D gene ambiguous. The CDR3 consists of 12 residues. Trimming cost V 2 bases and J 11 bases, with 10 bases left between them. Germline lookup yields CDR1 MNHEY and CDR2 SMNVEV (reference sequence).

In its sample, this clone was seen once. V is TRBV2 and J is TRBJ2-5, with 12 bases lining up with TRBD2. The CDR3 consists of 17 residues. Germline V gene data show CDR1 as SNHLY and CDR2 as FYNNEI. Trimming removed 6 bases from V and 5 bases from J; junction bases left unmatched: 13. CDR3 residues: CASRFSLAGGPSETQYF. CDR3 nucleotide sequence: TGTGCCAGCAGGTTCTCGCTAGCGGGAGGGCCGTCGGAGACCCAGTACTTC.

The V gene is TRBV4-1, the J gene TRBJ1-5; 7 positions agree with TRBD1. V gave up 7 bases and J gave up 0 bases; unmatched junction bases: 6. Germline CDR1 MGHRA, CDR2 YSYEKL. The CDR3 is 15 amino acids. CDR3 region: CASTDREISNQPQHF. The CDR3 DNA sequence: TGCGCCAGCACCGACAGGGAAATTAGCAATCAGCCCCAGCATTTT.

The chain has TRBV19 and TRBJ2-7, with a tentative D call TRBD1 (5 bases). The CDR3 length is 14 residues. V lost 7 bases and J 3 bases, leaving 16 bases between the germline ends. Germline assignment: CDR1 LNHDA and CDR2 SQIVND (reference sequence). In DNA, the CDR3 is TGTGCCAGTAAACCAAGGGGCACCAACTACGAGCAGTACTTC. Protein: CASKPRGTNYEQYF.

The V gene is TRBV6-2 or TRBV6-3, the J gene TRBJ1-5, with TRBD1 matching 7 bases. CDR1 is MNHEY, CDR2 SVGEGT, per germline. Unmatched junction bases numbered 6, after V lost 6 bases and J lost 7 bases. The CDR3 spans 13 residues. The CDR3 is CASSSQGSQPQHF. CDR3 sequence (DNA): TGTGCCAGCAGCTCACAGGGGTCCCAGCCCCAGCATTTT.

V gene TRBV5-1 combines with J gene TRBJ1-5; the match to TRBD1 covers 11 bases. Germline assignment: CDR1 SGHRS and CDR2 YFSETQ. V shed 0 bases and J 7 bases; nucleotides not matched to a gene: 3. The CDR3 length is 15 residues. CDR3 amino acids: CASSLGTGGAQPQHF. The DNA of the CDR3 is TGCGCCAGCAGCTTGGGGACAGGGGGCGCCCAGCCCCAGCATTTT.

This clone has more than one count but fewer than ten. The rearrangement uses TRBV12-5 and TRBJ1-5, with D possibly being TRBD1 (5 bases). V shed 6 bases and J shed 2 bases, with 11 bases lying between them. The CDR3 runs to 14 residues. CDR1 and CDR2 from the germline V gene are LGHNT and FRNRAP. CDR3 nucleotide sequence: TGTGCTAGTGGCCACCAGGGTGGCAATCAGCCCCAGCATTTT. As protein: CASGHQGGNQPQHF.

This sequence joins TRBV6-6 and TRBJ1-1; 8 nucleotides agree with TRBD1. Trimming removed 10 bases from V and 3 bases from J; junction bases left unmatched: 10. The CDR3 has 14 amino acids. CDR1 MNHNY and CDR2 SVGAGI come from the germline V gene (reference sequence). CDR3 bases: TGTGCCACCAACCCAGGGGGCGCGGACACTGAAGCTTTCTTT. Amino acid sequence: CATNPGGADTEAFF.

This sequence joins TRBV10-2 and TRBJ1-2; TRBD1 is a possible D gene (5 bases). Germline values: CDR1 WSHSY, CDR2 SAAADI. This CDR3 is 13 amino acids long. V lost 7 bases and J lost 1, with 10 bases in between. The CDR3 spells CASTRQSNYGYTF. In DNA, the CDR3 is TGCGCCAGCACGAGACAGAGTAACTATGGCTACACCTTC.